The rows below give T cell receptor beta chains drawn from one sample of a study of T cell changes during pregnancy in multiple sclerosis. Assay: immunoSEQ multiplex PCR; the TCRdb copy retains only in-frame clones and omits some. The profile shows 25,000 to 35,000 clones, more than 70% of them singletons. This specimen was CD8+ T cells from peripheral blood mononuclear cells, taken after pregnancy. All receptors derive from a female donor with multiple sclerosis, enrolled in a pregnancy study. The CDR3 runs from the conserved cysteine through the conserved F or W. D genes are given only for firm matches. Rows give clone size only sometimes, using once, few, many, or a class for an expanded clone.

D gene	clone size	J gene	V gene	CDR3 DNA	CDR3 protein
-	-	TRBJ2-7	TRBV6-5	TGTGCCAGCAGTTACGACATCTCCTACGAGCAGTACTTC	CASSYDISYEQYF
-	once	TRBJ2-1	TRBV19	TGTGCCAGTAGTATAGTTATCAGGACACATGAGGAGGGAAAGGCCTACAATGAGCAGTTCTTC	CASSIVIRTHEEGKAYNEQFF
TRBD2	few	TRBJ2-7	TRBV4-3	TGCGCCAGCAGCCAAGAACTAGCGGGGGCCTACGAGCAGTACTTC	CASSQELAGAYEQYF
-	-	TRBJ1-1	TRBV28	TGTGCCAGCAGTTTCATAGGGGGAAACACTGAAGCTTTCTTT	CASSFIGGNTEAFF
-	few	TRBJ1-2	TRBV9	TGTGCCAGCAGCGTGGAGGATGGTGGCTACACCTTC	CASSVEDGGYTF
-	-	TRBJ2-7	TRBV2	TGTGCCAGCAGTCAATGGGAGGTCGGCTACGAGCAGTACTTC	CASSQWEVGYEQYF
TRBD1	-	TRBJ2-3	TRBV5-5	TGTGCCAGCAGCCCTACCGGGACAGGGGGAGGAGATACGCAGTATTTT	CASSPTGTGGGDTQYF
-	-	TRBJ2-1	TRBV4-3	TGCGCCAGCAGCCAAGACATAATAGGGGGGGCTTTTTTTTCTGAGCAGTTCTTC	CASSQDIIGGAFFSEQFF
TRBD1	-	TRBJ1-1	TRBV7-3	TGTGCCAGCATGGAGGGACAGGGAGACACTGAAGCTTTCTTT	CASMEGQGDTEAFF
TRBD2	-	TRBJ2-7	TRBV30	TGTGCCTGGAGTTGGGAGGGACAGCAGTACTTC	CAWSWEGQQYF
TRBD1	-	TRBJ2-7	TRBV6-1	TGTGCCAGCAGTGAACCCCCGGGACAGGGGGAGGACGAGCAGTACTTC	CASSEPPGQGEDEQYF
-	-	TRBJ1-5	TRBV9	TGTGCCAGCAGCGTGACAGGAGCCAATCAGCCCCAGCATTTT	CASSVTGANQPQHF
-	-	TRBJ2-7	TRBV6-5	TGTGCCAGCATCGGGGGGACACTCTACGAGCAGTACTTC	CASIGGTLYEQYF
-	-	TRBJ1-2	TRBV5-6	TGTGCCAGCAGCCCCGACGGTGGATTGGGAGAGGGCTATGGCTACACCTTC	CASSPDGGLGEGYGYTF
-	-	TRBJ1-6	TRBV27	TGTGCCAGCGCCTCGGTGGGGGACTCTCACATCTATAATTCACCCCTCCACTTT	CASASVGDSHIYNSPLHF
TRBD1	-	TRBJ2-3	TRBV28	TGTGCCAGCAGTTTAGGTTGGGACAGGGAGTCAGATACGCAGTATTTT	CASSLGWDRESDTQYF
-	-	TRBJ1-5	TRBV27	TGTGCCAGCAGTTTATGGGGGGGACAGCCCCAGCATTTT	CASSLWGGQPQHF
-	-	TRBJ1-1	TRBV27	TGTGCCAGCAGTTACGGGGGGATGAACACTGAAGCTTTCTTT	CASSYGGMNTEAFF
TRBD1	once	TRBJ2-3	TRBV28	TGTGCCAGCAGTTTAGGACAGGGGGCCACAGATACGCAGTATTTT	CASSLGQGATDTQYF
TRBD1	-	TRBJ2-7	TRBV5-6	TGTGCCAGCAGCGACAGCCTGTGGGCAGGGGGATTGGAGCAGTACTTC	CASSDSLWAGGLEQYF
-	-	TRBJ2-3	TRBV28	TGTGCCAGCACCTCGCTCCCGTACGGAGATACGCAGTATTTT	CASTSLPYGDTQYF
-	once	TRBJ1-1	TRBV6-6	TGTGCCAGCACCAAGACAGACTTGAACACTGAAGCTTTCTTT	CASTKTDLNTEAFF